This TCR beta chain was sequenced in a study of blood T cell repertoires in COVID-19. CDR3 length equals 15 residues. Produced via immunoSEQ multiplex PCR; TCRdb's table is partial and in-frame only. There are more than 150,000 clones in the sample; under 90% occur only once, and under 0.75% lies in the top ten. The receptor was isolated from a man in his 60s with acute or convalescent COVID-19. The chain carries TRBV12-2 and TRBJ2-2; whether TRBD2, the table's D call, matches the DNA was not checked. TRBV12-2 is an annotated pseudogene. The sample taken for sequencing was peripheral blood. CDR3 in amino acids: CASRSEGRSTGELFF. CDR3 nucleotides: TGTGCAAGTCGCTCTGAGGGGAGGTCCACCGGGGAGCTGTTTTTT.